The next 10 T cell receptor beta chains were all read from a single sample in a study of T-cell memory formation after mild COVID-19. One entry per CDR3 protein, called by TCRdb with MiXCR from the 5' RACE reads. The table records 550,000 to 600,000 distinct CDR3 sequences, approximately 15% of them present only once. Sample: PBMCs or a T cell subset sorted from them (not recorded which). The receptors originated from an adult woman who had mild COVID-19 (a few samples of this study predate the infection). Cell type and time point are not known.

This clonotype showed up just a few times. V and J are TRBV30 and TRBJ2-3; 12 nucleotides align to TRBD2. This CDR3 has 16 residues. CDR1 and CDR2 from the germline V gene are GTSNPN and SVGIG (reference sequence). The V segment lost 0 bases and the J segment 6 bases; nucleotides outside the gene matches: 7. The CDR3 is CAWSVSLAGGPDTQYF. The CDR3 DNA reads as TGTGCCTGGAGTGTAAGCCTAGCGGGGGGGCCGGATACGCAGTATTTT.

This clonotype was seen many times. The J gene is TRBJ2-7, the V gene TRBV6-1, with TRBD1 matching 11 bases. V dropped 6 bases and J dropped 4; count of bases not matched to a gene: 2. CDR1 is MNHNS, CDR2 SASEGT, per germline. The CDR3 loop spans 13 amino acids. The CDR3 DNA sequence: TGTGCCAGCAGGGACAGGGGGCGTTACGAGCAGTACTTC. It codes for CASRDRGRYEQYF.

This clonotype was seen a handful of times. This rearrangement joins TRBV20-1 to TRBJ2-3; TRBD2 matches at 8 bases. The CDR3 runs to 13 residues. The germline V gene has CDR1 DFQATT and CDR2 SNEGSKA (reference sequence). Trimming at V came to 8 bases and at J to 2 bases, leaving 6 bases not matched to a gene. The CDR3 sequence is CSRPTSDTDTQYF. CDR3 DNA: TGCAGTCGCCCGACTAGCGACACAGATACGCAGTATTTT.

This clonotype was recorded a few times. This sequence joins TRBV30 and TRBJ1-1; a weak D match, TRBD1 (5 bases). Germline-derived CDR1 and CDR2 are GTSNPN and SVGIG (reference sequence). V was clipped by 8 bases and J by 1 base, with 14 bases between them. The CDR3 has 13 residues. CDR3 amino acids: CALQRGPNTEAFF. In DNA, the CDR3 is TGTGCCCTACAGCGGGGACCGAACACTGAAGCTTTCTTT.

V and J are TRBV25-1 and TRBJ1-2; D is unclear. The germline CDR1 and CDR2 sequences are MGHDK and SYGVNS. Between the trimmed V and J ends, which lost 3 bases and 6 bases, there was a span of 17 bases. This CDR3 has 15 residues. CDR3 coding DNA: TGTGCCAGCAGTGATTGGGGAAATCCCTGGGATGGCTACACCTTC. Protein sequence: CASSDWGNPWDGYTF.

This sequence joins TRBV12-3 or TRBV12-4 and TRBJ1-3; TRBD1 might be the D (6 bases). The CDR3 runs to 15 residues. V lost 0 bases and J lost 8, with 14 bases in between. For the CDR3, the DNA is TGTGCCAGCAGTTTAGCACAGGGACCTGGCTACACCATATATTTT. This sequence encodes CASSLAQGPGYTIYF.

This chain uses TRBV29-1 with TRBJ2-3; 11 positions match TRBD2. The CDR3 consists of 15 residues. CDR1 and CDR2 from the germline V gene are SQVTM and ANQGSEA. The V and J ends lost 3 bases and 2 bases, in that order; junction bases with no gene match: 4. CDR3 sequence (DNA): TGCAGCGTTGATAGCGGGAGGGCCCCCACAGATACGCAGTATTTT. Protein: CSVDSGRAPTDTQYF.

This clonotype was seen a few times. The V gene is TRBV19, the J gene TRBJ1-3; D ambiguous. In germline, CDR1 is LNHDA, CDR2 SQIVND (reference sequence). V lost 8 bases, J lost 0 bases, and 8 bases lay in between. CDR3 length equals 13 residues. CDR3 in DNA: TGTGCCAGTCTTACTTCCTCTGGAAACACCATATATTTT. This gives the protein CASLTSSGNTIYF.

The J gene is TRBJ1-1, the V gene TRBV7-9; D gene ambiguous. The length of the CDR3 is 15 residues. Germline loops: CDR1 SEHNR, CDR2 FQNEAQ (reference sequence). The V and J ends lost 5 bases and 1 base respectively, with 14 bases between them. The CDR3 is CASSQAYQANTEAFF. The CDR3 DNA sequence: TGTGCCAGCAGCCAAGCTTACCAGGCGAACACTGAAGCTTTCTTT.

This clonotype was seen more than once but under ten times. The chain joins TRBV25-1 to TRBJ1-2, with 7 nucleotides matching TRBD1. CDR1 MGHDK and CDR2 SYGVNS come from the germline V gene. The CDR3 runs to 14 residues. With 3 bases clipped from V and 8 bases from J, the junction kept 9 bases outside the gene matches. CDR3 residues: CASSDTRGMRGYTF. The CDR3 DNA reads TGTGCCAGCAGTGACACCAGGGGGATGAGGGGCTACACCTTC.